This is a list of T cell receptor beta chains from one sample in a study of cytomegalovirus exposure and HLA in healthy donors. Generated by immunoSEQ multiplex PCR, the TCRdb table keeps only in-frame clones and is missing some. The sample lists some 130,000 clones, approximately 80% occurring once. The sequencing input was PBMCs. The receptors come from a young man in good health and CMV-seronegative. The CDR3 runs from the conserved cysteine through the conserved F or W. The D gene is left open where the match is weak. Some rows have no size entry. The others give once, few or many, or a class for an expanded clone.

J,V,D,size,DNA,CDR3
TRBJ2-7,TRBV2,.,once,TGTGCCGTCCGGTGGGCGGGGAGCTCCTACGAGCAGTACTTC,CAVRWAGSSYEQYF
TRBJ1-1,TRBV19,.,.,TGTGCCAGTAGTGTGGACAGTTTTACTGAAGCTTTCTTT,CASSVDSFTEAFF
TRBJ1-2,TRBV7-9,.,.,TGTGCCAGCAGCTCGCGTATTAACTATGGCTACACCTTC,CASSSRINYGYTF
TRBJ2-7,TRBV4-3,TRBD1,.,TGCGCCAGCAGCCCACAGGGGGCATCTTACGAGCAGTACTTC,CASSPQGASYEQYF
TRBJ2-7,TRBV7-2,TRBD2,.,TGTGCCAGCAGCTTAGATCGTCTAGCGGGGAGGGTCGGTTACGAGCAGTACTTC,CASSLDRLAGRVGYEQYF
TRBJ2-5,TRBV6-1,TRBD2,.,TGTGCCAGCAGTGAAGCTCTTAGCGGGCGTGGGACCCAGTACTTC,CASSEALSGRGTQYF
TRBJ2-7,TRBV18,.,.,TGTGCCAGCTCACCAGCGACAGCCTACGAGCAGTACTTC,CASSPATAYEQYF
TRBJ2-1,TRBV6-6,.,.,TGTGCCAGCAGCGCCACCCGAGGTGCAACGTATGAGCAGTTCTTC,CASSATRGATYEQFF
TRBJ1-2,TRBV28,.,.,TGTGCCAGCAGTTCGAAGATACCGGGACACAGAGCTTATGGCTACACCTTC,CASSSKIPGHRAYGYTF
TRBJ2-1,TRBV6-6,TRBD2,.,TGTGCCAGCAGCCATAGCGGGAGGGACAATGAGCAGTTCTTC,CASSHSGRDNEQFF
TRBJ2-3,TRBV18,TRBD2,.,TGTGCCAGCTCGCCGTCTAGCGGACTGGCGGATACGCAGTATTTT,CASSPSSGLADTQYF
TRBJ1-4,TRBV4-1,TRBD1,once,TGCGCCAGCAGCCAGGCCCCGGGGACAGGGGATGAAAAACTGTTTTTT,CASSQAPGTGDEKLFF
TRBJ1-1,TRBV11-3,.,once,TGTGCCAGCAGCTCCTATGCAGGGGCAGAAGCTTTCTTT,CASSSYAGAEAFF
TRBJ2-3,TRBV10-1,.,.,TGCGCCAGCAGTCCGGGACTCACAGATACGCAGTATTTT,CASSPGLTDTQYF
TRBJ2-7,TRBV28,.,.,TGTGCCAGCATCAACCGAGGGGGAGGGGGCGAGCAGTACTTC,CASINRGGGGEQYF
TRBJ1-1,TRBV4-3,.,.,TGCGCCAGCAGCCAAGAAGTTCGGGGGGCTGGATTTTCTGAAGCTTTCTTT,CASSQEVRGAGFSEAFF
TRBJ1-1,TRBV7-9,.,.,TGTGCCAGCAGCTCCTCAGGGAAAAGGACCTCCACTGAAGCTTTCTTT,CASSSSGKRTSTEAFF